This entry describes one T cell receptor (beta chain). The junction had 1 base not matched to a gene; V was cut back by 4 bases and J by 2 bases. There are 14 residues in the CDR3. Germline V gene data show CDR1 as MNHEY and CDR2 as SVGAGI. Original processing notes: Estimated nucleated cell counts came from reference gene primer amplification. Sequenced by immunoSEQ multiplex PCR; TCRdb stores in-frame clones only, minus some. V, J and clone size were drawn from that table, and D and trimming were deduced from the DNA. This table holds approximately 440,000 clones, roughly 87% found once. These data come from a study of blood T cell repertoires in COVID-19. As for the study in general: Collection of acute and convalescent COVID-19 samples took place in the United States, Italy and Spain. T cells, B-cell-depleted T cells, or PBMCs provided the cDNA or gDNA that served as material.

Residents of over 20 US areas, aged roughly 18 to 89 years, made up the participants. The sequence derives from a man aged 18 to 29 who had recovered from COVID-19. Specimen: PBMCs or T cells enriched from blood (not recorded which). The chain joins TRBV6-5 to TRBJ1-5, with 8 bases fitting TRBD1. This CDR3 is CASSWGQGNQPQHF. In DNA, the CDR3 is TGTGCCAGCAGTTGGGGACAGGGCAATCAGCCCCAGCATTTT.